This T cell receptor beta chain was identified in a study of read filtering for tumor transcriptome and immune sequencing. The library was built from around 0.4 ug RNA with molecular barcoded adaptors for alpha/delta and beta/gamma chains. One entry per CDR3 protein, called by TCRdb with MiXCR from the reads. The data show around 58,000 distinct CDR3 sequences, around 13% seen once. For this clonotype: As yet, its antigen is unknown.

The germline V and J ends were trimmed by 3 bases and 6 bases, with 12 bases remaining between them. The length of the CDR3 is 13 residues. In germline, CDR1 is LNHDA, CDR2 SQIVND (reference sequence). Study observations and caveats: IR-seq captured clonotypes deeper and more reliably than RNA-seq.

The TCR originated in a donor over 35 with multiple myeloma. Specimen: a population of CD138-negative cells sorted from bone marrow. The V and J genes are TRBV19 and TRBJ2-7; D remains ambiguous. The CDR3 DNA reads TGTGCCAGTAGTATGAGTAAAGGCTCCGAGCAGTACTTC. Its translation: CASSMSKGSEQYF.